One and the same sample provided the 23 T cell receptor beta chains below, sequenced in a study of vaccination effects on CD4 cells after COVID-19. Profiled with immunoSEQ multiplex PCR; TCRdb holds only in-frame clones, not every one. The table lists around 45,000 clones, 76% of them singletons. These receptors lack a known antigen. Upon completion of 10 to 11 days in culture, CD4+ T cells were isolated. Here the sequenced sample was CD4+ T cells from PBMCs cultured without peptide, taken before COVID-19 vaccination. Receptors originate from a human donor who had a prior SARS-CoV-2 infection.

V gene TRBV9 combines with J gene TRBJ1-4; D is undetermined. V gave up 2 bases and J gave up 3 bases, with 11 bases separating them. Germline values: CDR1 SGDLS, CDR2 YYNGEE. The CDR3 runs to 15 residues. The CDR3 reads CASSVDLIPNEKLFF. As DNA, the CDR3 is TGTGCCAGCAGCGTCGACCTAATACCTAATGAAAAACTGTTTTTT.

This clone showed up just a few times. This chain links TRBV3-1 (or the pseudogene TRBV3-2) with TRBJ1-1, with 7 bases fitting TRBD1. The CDR3 sequence is 13 residues long. With 7 bases clipped from V and 1 base from J, the junction kept 3 bases outside the gene matches. Germline V gene sequence: CDR1 LGHDT, CDR2 YNNKEL (reference sequence). For the CDR3, the DNA is TGTGCCAGCAACTACAGGGGGAACACTGAAGCTTTCTTT. This codes for CASNYRGNTEAFF.

The chain carries TRBV1 and TRBJ2-3; TRBD2, as called in the table, went unchecked against the DNA. TRBV1 is classified as a pseudogene. This CDR3 is built from 18 residues. The CDR3 region is CTSSQDRRGKISTDTQYF. CDR3 in DNA: TGCACCAGCAGCCAAGATCGGAGAGGGAAGATTAGCACAGATACGCAGTATTTT.

The chain couples TRBV5-1 to TRBJ1-1; 10 nucleotides align to TRBD1. This CDR3 comprises 16 residues. Germline V gives CDR1 SGHRS, CDR2 YFSETQ. The junction had 6 bases not matched to a gene; V was cut back by 4 bases and J by 0 bases. CDR3 region: CASSISGQGLNTEAFF. The CDR3 DNA follows: TGCGCCAGCAGCATATCGGGACAGGGGTTGAACACTGAAGCTTTCTTT.

In this sample, this clone turned up a few times. The rearrangement uses TRBV7-2 and TRBJ1-2; possible D gene TRBD1, 5 bases. V was shortened by 5 bases and J by 4 bases, with 11 bases between the two germline ends. Looked up from germline, CDR1 is SGHTA and CDR2 is FQGNSA. The CDR3 runs to 13 residues. CDR3 protein: CASSPQAGYGYTF. For the CDR3, the DNA is TGTGCCAGCAGCCCACAGGCAGGCTATGGCTACACCTTC.

This clone was observed a few times. This rearrangement joins TRBV7-2 to TRBJ1-1, with no clear D. The V gene's germline CDR1 is SGHTA and CDR2 FQGNSA. V gave up 1 base and J gave up 7 bases, with 13 bases separating them. CDR3 size: 14 residues. For the CDR3, the DNA is TGTGCCAGCAGCTTAGATTGGGGAGCGGATGAAGCTTTCTTT. Its translation is CASSLDWGADEAFF.

This rearrangement joins TRBV4-3 to TRBJ2-5; D possibly uses TRBD1 or TRBD2 (6 bases each). Between the trimmed V and J ends, which lost 1 base and 4 bases, there was a span of 10 bases. The CDR3 covers 14 residues. Germline V gives CDR1 LGHNA, CDR2 YSLEER. The DNA of the CDR3 is TGCGCCAGCAGCCAAGGGGGGGCATCAGAGACCCAGTACTTC. The encoded protein is CASSQGGASETQYF.

The J gene is TRBJ2-7, the V gene TRBV18; 7 bases line up with TRBD1. CDR3 length equals 14 residues. V trimming: 4 bases; J trimming: 3 bases; junction bases outside the gene matches: 6. Germline CDR1 is KGHSH and CDR2 is LQKENI. Here the CDR3 reads CASSRQGQNYEQYF. DNA of the CDR3: TGTGCCAGCTCACGACAGGGACAGAACTACGAGCAGTACTTC.

The J gene is TRBJ2-7, the V gene TRBV11-2; perhaps TRBD2 as D (7 bases). The CDR3 has 19 amino acids. V lost 3 bases, J lost 0 bases, and 24 bases lay in between. CDR1 is SGHAT and CDR2 is FQNNGV in the germline V gene. For the CDR3, the DNA is TGTGCCAGCAGCTTTCGGGGGCCCGGAGGGGGGGACTACTCCTACGAGCAGTACTTC. Protein sequence: CASSFRGPGGGDYSYEQYF.

This chain links TRBV18 with TRBJ1-2; a weak D match, TRBD1 (6 bases). This CDR3 is built from 14 residues. Trimming pared 4 bases from V and 0 bases from J, leaving 9 bases between. Germline V CDR1 and CDR2: KGHSH, LQKENI. The CDR3 protein is CASSHRVPNYGYTF. The CDR3 DNA reads TGTGCCAGCTCACACAGGGTACCTAACTATGGCTACACCTTC.

V gene TRBV5-5 combines with J gene TRBJ2-3; a weak D match, TRBD1 (5 bases). Germline V CDR1 and CDR2: SGHKS, YYEKEE (reference sequence). Trimming shortened V by 1 base and J by 6 bases, and 9 bases separated the two germline ends. The CDR3 runs to 13 residues. CDR3 DNA: TGTGCCAGCAGCTTGCAGGGATCGGATACGCAGTATTTT. Its protein product is CASSLQGSDTQYF. Full variable domain (missing parts from reference TRBV5-5 and TRBJ2-3): DAGVTQSPTHLIKTRGQQVTLRCSPISGHKSVSWYQQVLGQGPQFIFQYYEKEERGRGNFPDRFSARQFPNYSSELNVNALLLGDSALYLCASSLQGSDTQYFGPGTRLTVL.

On this clone: One end of the junction does not line up with germline, which may come from a read error. This chain uses TRBV7-7 with TRBJ1-6, with no clear D. The CDR3 is 13 amino acids. Germline V gene lookup returns CDR1 SSHAT and CDR2 FNYEAQ (reference sequence). The CDR3 spells CASSLDHGRPLHF. The CDR3, as DNA: TGTGCTAGCAGCTTAGATCACGGGCGACCCCTCCACTTT.

This clone has a single count. This sequence joins TRBV18 and TRBJ2-3, with 11 nucleotides matching TRBD2. The CDR3 is made up of 17 amino acids. Germline assignment: CDR1 KGHSH and CDR2 LQKENI. The junction had 10 bases not matched to a gene; V was cut back by 2 bases and J by 6 bases. As DNA, the CDR3 is TGTGCCAGCTCACCAACCCTGACTAGCGGGATGGGGGATACGCAGTATTTT. It is translated as CASSPTLTSGMGDTQYF.

The chain joins TRBV24-1 to TRBJ2-3, with 10 bases lining up with TRBD1. V lost 4 bases, J lost 3 bases, and 15 bases stayed unmatched. This CDR3 region has 19 residues. Germline V gene data show CDR1 as KGHDR and CDR2 as SFDVKD. CDR3 nucleotide sequence: TGTGCCACCAGTGACCCCGCCGAGGGGACAGGGGCCGTTACAGATACGCAGTATTTT. It codes for CATSDPAEGTGAVTDTQYF.

The J gene is TRBJ1-3, the V gene TRBV28; tentative D call: TRBD1 (5 bases). V gave up 1 base and J gave up 0 bases, with 13 bases separating them. The CDR3 has 17 amino acids. Germline CDR1 reads MDHEN; CDR2 reads SYDVKM. CDR3 protein: CASSLSGPAFSGNTIYF. The CDR3 region has the DNA TGTGCCAGCAGTTTATCGGGACCCGCTTTCTCTGGAAACACCATATATTTT. The variable domain in full, completed from reference TRBV28 and TRBJ1-3, reads DVKVTQSSRYLVKRTGEKVFLECVQDMDHENMFWYRQDPGLGLRLIYFSYDVKMKEKGDIPEGYSVSREKKERFSLILESASTNQTSMYLCASSLSGPAFSGNTIYFGEGSWLTVV.

The rearrangement joins TRBV15 to TRBJ1-2, with a tentative D call TRBD1 (5 bases). V dropped 0 bases and J dropped 8 bases, with 16 bases sitting between them. CDR1 is LNHNV and CDR2 is YYDKDF in the germline V gene (reference sequence). The CDR3 totals 15 residues. CDR3 DNA sequence: TGTGCCACCAGCAGAGATATATTAGGGGTCTGGGGCTACACCTTC. It is translated as CATSRDILGVWGYTF. Filled out from reference TRBV15 and TRBJ1-2, the complete variable domain reads DAMVIQNPRYQVTQFGKPVTLSCSQTLNHNVMYWYQQKSSQAPKLLFHYYDKDFNNEADTPDNFQSRRPNTSFCFLDIRSPGLGDTAMYLCATSRDILGVWGYTFGSGTRLTVV.

This clone was observed once. The rearrangement uses TRBV7-2 and TRBJ2-6; D gene uncertain. CDR1 and CDR2 (germline): SGHTA, FQGNSA. This CDR3 has 17 residues. Trimming cost V 8 bases and J 0 bases, with 17 bases left between them. CDR3 loop: CASVLPPVSSGANVLTF. The DNA for the CDR3 is TGTGCCAGCGTCCTACCCCCCGTCTCCTCTGGGGCCAACGTCCTGACTTTC.

The chain has TRBV5-5 and TRBJ2-1; D is possibly TRBD1 or TRBD2 (5 bases each). Trimming shortened V by 4 bases and J by 8 bases, and 13 bases separated the two germline ends. The CDR3 sequence is 13 residues long. The germline V gene encodes CDR1 SGHKS and CDR2 YYEKEE (reference sequence). CDR3 bases: TGTGCCAGCAGCCTCATTCGGGACCATGAGCAGTTCTTC. Translating it yields CASSLIRDHEQFF.

CDR3 amino acids: CASSPLRGALDEKLFF. CDR3 bases: TGTGCCAGCAGCCCCCTAAGAGGGGCGCTTGATGAAAAACTGTTTTTT. The chain carries TRBV11-3 and TRBJ1-4; tentative D call: TRBD1 (5 bases). The CDR3 runs to 16 residues. CDR1 and CDR2 (germline): SGHNT, YENEEA. Trimming pared 5 bases from V and 6 bases from J, leaving 19 bases between.

The rearrangement links TRBV5-4 to TRBJ2-7; 9 bases line up with TRBD1. CDR3 length equals 15 residues. V dropped 4 bases and J dropped 6; count of bases not matched to a gene: 11. CDR1 and CDR2 from the germline V gene are SGHNT and YYREEE (reference sequence). CDR3 sequence: CASSVTGTGNGEQYF. CDR3 coding DNA: TGTGCCAGCAGCGTTACCGGGACAGGGAACGGCGAGCAGTACTTC.

CDR3 residues: CASSQGPLAGRDAYNEQFF. For the CDR3, the DNA is TGCGCCAGCAGCCAAGGCCCCTTAGCCGGGAGAGACGCCTACAATGAGCAGTTCTTC. V usage is TRBV4-1 and J usage is TRBJ2-1, with D perhaps matching TRBD2 (6 bases). The germline V gene has CDR1 MGHRA and CDR2 YSYEKL. The CDR3 is 19 residues long. Trimming cost V 1 base and J 2 bases, with 21 bases left between them.

The chain combines TRBV11-3 with TRBJ2-6; D unresolved. V was pared by 1 base and J by 2 bases, with 6 bases between. Germline V lookup: CDR1 SGHNT, CDR2 YENEEA. The CDR3 totals 15 residues. The CDR3 reads CASSLVYTGANVLTF. The CDR3 DNA is TGTGCCAGCAGCTTAGTATACACTGGGGCCAACGTCCTGACTTTC.

The rearrangement links TRBV29-1 to TRBJ2-7, with a tentative D call TRBD2 (7 bases). The CDR3 spans 17 residues. The V gene's germline CDR1 is SQVTM and CDR2 ANQGSEA. Deletions cut 6 bases from V and 6 bases from J, with 30 bases between. CDR3 region: CSVWGPGGGSALGEQYF. CDR3 coding DNA: TGCAGCGTGTGGGGACCTGGGGGCGGGAGCGCATTAGGCGAGCAGTACTTC.